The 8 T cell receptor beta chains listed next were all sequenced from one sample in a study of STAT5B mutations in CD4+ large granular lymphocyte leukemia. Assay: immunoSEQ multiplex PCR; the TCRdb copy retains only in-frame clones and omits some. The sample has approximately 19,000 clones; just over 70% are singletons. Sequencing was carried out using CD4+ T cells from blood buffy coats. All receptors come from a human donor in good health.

The CDR3 protein is CASRLGQTSTYEQYF. In DNA, the CDR3 is TGTGCCAGCAGATTGGGACAGACTTCTACCTACGAGCAGTACTTC. The chain has TRBV6-5 and TRBJ2-7, with 7 nucleotides matching TRBD1. The CDR3 contains 15 residues. V trimming: 6 bases; J trimming: 2 bases; junction bases outside the gene matches: 10. The germline gives CDR1 MNHEY, CDR2 SVGAGI.

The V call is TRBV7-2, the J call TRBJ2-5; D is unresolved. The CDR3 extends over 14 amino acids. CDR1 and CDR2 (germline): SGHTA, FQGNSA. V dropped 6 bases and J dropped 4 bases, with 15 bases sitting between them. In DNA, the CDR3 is TGTGCCAGCAGTCACGCCGGGCGTCGAGAGACCCAGTACTTC. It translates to CASSHAGRRETQYF. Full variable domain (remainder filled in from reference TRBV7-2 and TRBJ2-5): GAGVSQSPSNKVTEKGKDVELRCDPISGHTALYWYRQSLGQGLEFLIYFQGNSAPDKSGLPSDRFSAERTGGSVSTLTIQRTQQEDSAVYLCASSHAGRRETQYFGPGTRLLVL.

CDR3 region: CASSDSSSPGMMGYTF. In DNA, the CDR3 is TGTGCCAGCAGTGACTCGAGTTCTCCAGGAATGATGGGCTACACCTTC. The genes are TRBV6-4 and TRBJ1-2; D call uncertain. CDR3 size: 16 residues. Germline assignment: CDR1 MRHNA and CDR2 SNTAGT. Trimming removed 0 bases at V and 8 bases at J, with 19 bases between.

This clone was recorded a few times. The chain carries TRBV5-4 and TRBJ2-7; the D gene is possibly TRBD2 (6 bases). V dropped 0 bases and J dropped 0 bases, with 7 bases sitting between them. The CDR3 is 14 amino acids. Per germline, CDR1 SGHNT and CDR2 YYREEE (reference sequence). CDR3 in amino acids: CASSLVRGSYEQYF. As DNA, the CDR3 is TGTGCCAGCAGCTTGGTGCGGGGCTCCTACGAGCAGTACTTC.

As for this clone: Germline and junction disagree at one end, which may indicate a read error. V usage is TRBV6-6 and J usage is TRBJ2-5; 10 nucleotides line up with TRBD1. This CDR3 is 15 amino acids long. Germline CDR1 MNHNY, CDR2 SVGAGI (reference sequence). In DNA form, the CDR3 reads TGTACCAGCTCAGACAGGGGGCGACAAGGGGAGACCCAGTACTTC. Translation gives CTSSDRGRQGETQYF.

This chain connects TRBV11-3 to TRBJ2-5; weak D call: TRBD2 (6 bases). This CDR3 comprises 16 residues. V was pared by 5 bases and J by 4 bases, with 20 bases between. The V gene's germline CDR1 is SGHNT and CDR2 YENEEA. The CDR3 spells CASSQQGALGGETQYF. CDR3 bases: TGTGCCAGCAGCCAGCAAGGGGCGTTGGGGGGAGAGACCCAGTACTTC. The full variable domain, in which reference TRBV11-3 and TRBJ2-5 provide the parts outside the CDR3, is EAGVVQSPRYKIIEKKQPVAFWCNPISGHNTLYWYLQNLGQGPELLIRYENEEAVDDSQLPKDRFSAERLKGVDSTLKIQPAELGDSAVYLCASSQQGALGGETQYFGPGTRLLVL.

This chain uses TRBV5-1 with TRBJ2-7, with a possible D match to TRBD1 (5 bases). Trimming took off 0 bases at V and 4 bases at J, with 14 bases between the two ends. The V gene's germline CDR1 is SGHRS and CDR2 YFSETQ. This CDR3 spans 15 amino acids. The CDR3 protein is CASSLGQGALYEQYF. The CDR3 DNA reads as TGCGCCAGCAGCTTGGGGCAGGGTGCCCTTTACGAGCAGTACTTC.

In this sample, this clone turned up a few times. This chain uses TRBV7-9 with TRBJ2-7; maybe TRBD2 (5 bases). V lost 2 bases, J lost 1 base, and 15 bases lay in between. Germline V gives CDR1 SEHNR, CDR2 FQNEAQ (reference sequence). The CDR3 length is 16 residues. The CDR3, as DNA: TGTGCCAGCAGCTTAATTGACCTGACGGGATCCTACGAGCAGTACTTC. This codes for CASSLIDLTGSYEQYF.